Listed here are 26 T cell receptor beta chains from one sample, sequenced in a study of early T cells in non-severe SARS-CoV-2 infection. TCRdb reprocessed the 5' RACE reads via MiXCR and lists one record per CDR3 protein. Among roughly 26,000 distinct CDR3 sequences, about 4% were seen once, and the ten largest hold 5% to 7.5%. The sequencing sample was made of whole blood. The receptor set was obtained from an adult who was a healthcare worker with PCR-confirmed SARS-CoV-2 infection or an uninfected control (not recorded which).

This clonotype came up many times. The V and J genes are TRBV20-1 and TRBJ2-1; 9 nucleotides agree with TRBD2. CDR1 DFQATT and CDR2 SNEGSKA come from the germline V gene (reference sequence). CDR3 length equals 15 residues. Germline trimming cut 6 bases from V and 1 base from J; bases unmatched to any gene: 7. CDR3 in amino acids: CSAHLSGSSYNEQFF. DNA of the CDR3: TGCAGTGCCCACCTTAGCGGGAGTTCCTACAATGAGCAGTTCTTC.

This clonotype was observed a few times. The chain is built from TRBV9 and TRBJ2-3; TRBD2 matches at 10 bases. The CDR3 extends over 16 amino acids. CDR1 is SGDLS and CDR2 is YYNGEE in the germline V gene. The ends lost 2 bases at V and 2 bases at J; junction bases unmatched: 5. CDR3 region: CASSVGLADVTDTQYF. As DNA, the CDR3 is TGTGCCAGCAGCGTCGGACTAGCGGATGTCACAGATACGCAGTATTTT.

This clonotype was picked up many times. The chain joins TRBV20-1 to TRBJ1-3, with a weak D call TRBD1 (5 bases). The CDR3 runs 14 residues. The V end was cut by 1 base, the J end by 1 base, with 8 bases between. The germline V gene has CDR1 DFQATT and CDR2 SNEGSKA (reference sequence). CDR3 sequence (DNA): TGCAGTGCTAGAGGGGGACCTTCTGGAAACACCATATATTTT. Protein sequence: CSARGGPSGNTIYF.

This clonotype has at least ten counts. The rearrangement joins TRBV6-1 to TRBJ1-5; no firm D call. The CDR3 totals 12 residues. Trimming shortened V by 10 bases and J by 0 bases, and 7 bases separated the two germline ends. Germline V gene sequence: CDR1 MNHNS, CDR2 SASEGT. Written as DNA, the CDR3 is TGTGCCACCGGAGTTAGCAATCAGCCCCAGCATTTT. Translated: CATGVSNQPQHF.

This clonotype was counted only a few times. The rearrangement joins TRBV5-4 to TRBJ1-1, with D unclear. Deletions cut 3 bases from V and 0 bases from J, with 9 bases between. Germline V gene lookup returns CDR1 SGHNT and CDR2 YYREEE (reference sequence). The CDR3 contains 14 residues. The CDR3 coding sequence is TGTGCCAGCAGCTCTGCCCGACTGAACACTGAAGCTTTCTTT. It is translated as CASSSARLNTEAFF.

This clonotype occurred many times. The chain uses TRBV20-1 and TRBJ2-3, with D maybe TRBD2 (6 bases). The CDR3 consists of 13 residues. Trimming stripped 5 bases from V and 0 bases from J, with 9 bases between. CDR1 and CDR2 (germline): DFQATT, SNEGSKA (reference sequence). The CDR3 region is CSAPSVSTDTQYF. CDR3 nucleotides: TGCAGTGCTCCTAGCGTAAGCACAGATACGCAGTATTTT.

This clonotype was seen ten or more times. V is TRBV7-6 and J is TRBJ1-2; TRBD1 agrees at 8 bases. The junction had 4 bases not matched to a gene; V was cut back by 1 base and J by 0 bases. Germline V gives CDR1 SGHVS, CDR2 FNYEAQ. The CDR3 extends over 16 amino acids. The CDR3 DNA is TGTGCCAGCAGCTTAGGACGACAGGGGCCTAACTATGGCTACACCTTC. It codes for CASSLGRQGPNYGYTF.

At least ten counts were recorded for this clonotype. The rearrangement uses TRBV7-9 and TRBJ2-1; perhaps TRBD2 as D (5 bases). V was shortened by 2 bases and J by 3 bases, with 11 bases between the two germline ends. CDR3 length: 15 amino acids. CDR1 is SEHNR, CDR2 FQNEAQ, per germline (reference sequence). Here the CDR3 reads CASSLRLTNYNEQFF. The DNA for the CDR3 is TGTGCCAGCAGCTTACGACTAACAAACTACAATGAGCAGTTCTTC.

This clonotype was observed a handful of times. The chain has TRBV3-1 and TRBJ2-3; 11 nucleotides line up with TRBD2. The CDR3 is 15 amino acids. Germline assignment: CDR1 LGHDT and CDR2 YNNKEL (reference sequence). V lost 4 bases, J lost 2 bases, and 2 bases stayed unmatched. CDR3 bases: TGTGCCAGCAGCCGACTAGCGGGAAACACAGATACGCAGTATTTT. Translating it yields CASSRLAGNTDTQYF.

This clonotype was seen at least ten times. The gene calls are TRBV29-1 and TRBJ2-1; D might be TRBD2 (6 bases). Trimming took off 1 base at V and 10 bases at J, with 8 bases between the two ends. Germline V gene data show CDR1 as SQVTM and CDR2 as ANQGSEA. The CDR3 contains 11 residues. The CDR3: CSVEAGAEQFF. As DNA, the CDR3 is TGCAGCGTTGAAGCGGGAGCCGAGCAGTTCTTC.

This clonotype was seen ten or more times. The V and J genes are TRBV12-5 and TRBJ2-2; D is possibly TRBD1 (7 bases). CDR3 length: 16 residues. Germline-derived CDR1 and CDR2 are LGHNT and FRNRAP. Trimming left V 1 base short and J 4 bases short, with 13 bases between. The CDR3: CASGLGLRGATGELFF. CDR3 sequence (DNA): TGTGCTAGTGGTTTGGGGCTCAGGGGGGCCACCGGGGAGCTGTTTTTT.

This clonotype was found many times. The chain carries TRBV24-1 and TRBJ2-7; D unclear. Between the trimmed V and J ends, which lost 2 bases and 0 bases, there was a span of 13 bases. The CDR3 runs to 16 residues. CDR1 KGHDR and CDR2 SFDVKD come from the germline V gene. CDR3 protein: CATSDSVRSSSYEQYF. Written as DNA, the CDR3 is TGTGCCACCAGTGATTCGGTCCGGTCAAGCTCCTACGAGCAGTACTTC.

The V call is TRBV29-1, the J call TRBJ1-1, with unresolved D. CDR1 is SQVTM, CDR2 ANQGSEA, per germline. The CDR3 contains 12 residues. V was trimmed by 4 bases and J by 4 bases, leaving 10 bases between them. In nucleotides, the CDR3 is TGCAGCGTTGCTAGGAGCGGCACTGAAGCTTTCTTT. Encoded protein: CSVARSGTEAFF. Full variable domain (rest looked up from reference TRBV29-1 and TRBJ1-1): SAVISQKPSRDICQRGTSLTIQCQVDSQVTMMFWYRQQPGQSLTLIATANQGSEATYESGFVIDKFPISRPNLTFSTLTVSNMSPEDSSIYLCSVARSGTEAFFGQGTRLTVV.

This clonotype was recorded at least ten times. The chain combines TRBV4-2 with TRBJ1-2; a weak D match, TRBD1 (5 bases). V was clipped by 0 bases and J by 7 bases, with 15 bases between them. The CDR3 contains 15 residues. Germline V gene sequence: CDR1 LGHNA, CDR2 YNFKEQ. CDR3 nucleotides: TGTGCCAGCAGCCAAGATAGGGACGTGGACGCTGGCTACACCTTC. Amino acid sequence: CASSQDRDVDAGYTF.

This clonotype occurred many times. V usage is TRBV27 and J usage is TRBJ2-1; D gene ambiguous. The CDR3 has 14 amino acids. V lost 2 bases and J lost 7, with 12 bases in between. The germline V gene encodes CDR1 MNHEY and CDR2 SMNVEV (reference sequence). The CDR3 sequence: CASSLSSSLNEQFF. The CDR3 nucleotides read TGTGCCAGCAGTTTAAGCAGTTCCCTAAATGAGCAGTTCTTC.

This clonotype is judged medium-sized. This sequence joins TRBV2 and TRBJ2-1, with a possible D match to TRBD2 (6 bases). Germline lookup yields CDR1 SNHLY and CDR2 FYNNEI. The germline V and J ends were trimmed by 3 bases and 3 bases, with 12 bases remaining between them. The CDR3 is 15 residues long. The CDR3 sequence is CASSDTAGYYNEQFF. In nucleotides, the CDR3 is TGTGCCAGCAGTGATACGGCGGGATACTACAATGAGCAGTTCTTC.

There are a few counts of this clonotype. The chain is built from TRBV27 and TRBJ2-3, with D possibly being TRBD2 (7 bases). Trimming took 2 bases from V and 4 from J, leaving 16 bases between them. The germline CDR1 and CDR2 sequences are MNHEY and SMNVEV (reference sequence). The CDR3 has 16 amino acids. The chain's CDR3 is CASSLIGGLAADTQYF. Here the CDR3 DNA reads TGTGCCAGCAGTTTAATCGGGGGGCTAGCGGCAGATACGCAGTATTTT.

This clonotype has ten or more counts. The chain uses TRBV6-2 or TRBV6-3 and TRBJ2-1; no clear D gene. The CDR3 contains 14 residues. Germline values: CDR1 MNHEY, CDR2 SVGEGT. Trimming cost V 4 bases and J 5 bases, with 12 bases left between them. This CDR3 reads CASSFRPPDNEQFF. The CDR3, as DNA: TGTGCCAGCAGTTTTCGTCCTCCTGACAATGAGCAGTTCTTC.

The gene calls are TRBV12-3 or TRBV12-4 and TRBJ2-3, with D unclear. The germline V and J ends were trimmed by 6 bases and 6 bases, with 16 bases remaining between them. This CDR3 comprises 14 residues. CDR3 in DNA: TGTGCCAGCAGCCGAAGGGCCGGCAGGGATACGCAGTATTTT. This translates into CASSRRAGRDTQYF.

The gene calls are TRBV12-3 or TRBV12-4 and TRBJ1-5; D gene unclear. The germline V and J ends were trimmed by 4 bases and 1 base, with 5 bases remaining between them. The CDR3 has 13 amino acids. CDR3 amino acids: CASSSDSNQPQHF. In DNA form, the CDR3 reads TGTGCCAGCAGTTCGGACAGCAATCAGCCCCAGCATTTT.

In this sample, this clonotype turned up many times. This chain links TRBV5-1 with TRBJ2-7; D may be TRBD1 or TRBD2 (5 bases each). Germline V gives CDR1 SGHRS, CDR2 YFSETQ. The CDR3 has 14 residues. V lost 7 bases to trimming and J lost 6 bases, with 20 bases between them. The CDR3 region is CASQPGLGTPEQYF. As DNA, the CDR3 is TGCGCCAGCCAACCGGGGCTCGGAACACCCGAGCAGTACTTC. The full variable domain, its missing parts supplied by reference TRBV5-1 and TRBJ2-7, is KAGVTQTPRYLIKTRGQQVTLSCSPISGHRSVSWYQQTPGQGLQFLFEYFSETQRNKGNFPGRFSGRQFSNSRSEMNVSTLELGDSALYLCASQPGLGTPEQYFGPGTRLTVT.

This clonotype was recorded many times. CDR3 in DNA: TGTGCCAGCAGCCTAGACCCTCCACAGGGCGCTAACTATGGCTACACCTTC. It specifies CASSLDPPQGANYGYTF. The chain links TRBV7-6 to TRBJ1-2; possible D gene TRBD1, 6 bases. Germline assignment: CDR1 SGHVS and CDR2 FNYEAQ. Trimming took off 5 bases at V and 0 bases at J, with 19 bases between the two ends. This CDR3 contains 17 residues. Drawing the rest from reference TRBV7-6 and TRBJ1-2, the complete variable domain is GAGVSQSPRYKVTKRGQDVALRCDPISGHVSLYWYRQALGQGPEFLTYFNYEAQQDKSGLPNDRFSAERPEGSISTLTIQRTEQRDSAMYRCASSLDPPQGANYGYTFGSGTRLTVV.

This clonotype was observed at least ten times. The genes are TRBV10-3 and TRBJ1-1; possible D gene TRBD1, 6 bases. The CDR3 runs 13 residues. V shed 7 bases and J shed 1 base, with 10 bases lying between them. The germline gives CDR1 ENHRY, CDR2 SYGVKD. The CDR3 bases are TGTGCCATCAAACAGGGATGGAACACTGAAGCTTTCTTT. This codes for CAIKQGWNTEAFF.

The table lists this clonotype with many counts. The rearrangement uses TRBV6-6 and TRBJ2-2, with a tentative D call TRBD2 (6 bases). Trimming removed 5 bases from V and 0 bases from J, with 13 bases in between. Germline CDR1 and CDR2: MNHNY and SVGAGI (reference sequence). This CDR3 contains 16 residues. Here the CDR3 DNA reads TGTGCCAGCAGTCTTATGCGGAGGGCGAACACCGGGGAGCTGTTTTTT. It codes for CASSLMRRANTGELFF.

This clonotype was recorded a few times. The chain links TRBV4-1 to TRBJ1-2; no definite D call. This CDR3 has 14 amino acids. CDR1 is MGHRA, CDR2 YSYEKL, per germline. V lost 8 bases, J lost 1 base, and 14 bases lay in between. The CDR3 protein is CASRMSFSNYGYTF. The CDR3 nucleotides read TGCGCCAGCCGTATGTCCTTTAGTAACTATGGCTACACCTTC.

This clonotype has at least ten counts. This rearrangement joins TRBV19 to TRBJ2-3, with 8 bases aligning to TRBD2. V dropped 2 bases and J dropped 0; count of bases not matched to a gene: 10. Germline CDR1 LNHDA, CDR2 SQIVND (reference sequence). The CDR3 has 18 residues. CDR3 region: CASSIRGAAGESTDTQYF. The CDR3 nucleotides read TGTGCCAGTAGTATAAGGGGGGCAGCGGGAGAGAGCACAGATACGCAGTATTTT. The whole variable domain, filled in from reference TRBV19 and TRBJ2-3, reads DGGITQSPKYLFRKEGQNVTLSCEQNLNHDAMYWYRQDPGQGLRLIYYSQIVNDFQKGDIAEGYSVSREKKESFPLTVTSAQKNPTAFYLCASSIRGAAGESTDTQYFGPGTRLTVL.